The rows below give T cell receptor beta chains drawn from one sample of a study of blood T cell repertoires in COVID-19. Assay: immunoSEQ multiplex PCR; the TCRdb copy retains only in-frame clones and omits some. This table has 130,000 to 150,000 clones, around four fifths appearing once. Sequencing was performed on peripheral blood. These receptor sequences come from a human donor in a cohort sampled during active COVID-19. Both conserved end residues are part of each CDR3. The D gene is left open where the match is weak. Size tells how often a clone was seen (once, few, many) or the class of an expanded clone, and some rows leave it out.

j_call	clone_size	v_call	d_call	cdr3_nt	cdr3_aa
TRBJ2-2	-	TRBV24-1	TRBD1	TGTGCCACCAAGGGACAGTACACCGGGGAGCTGTTTTTT	CATKGQYTGELFF
TRBJ2-5	-	TRBV30	TRBD2	TGTGCCTGGAGTACCGGGGGGGCGGAGACCCAGTACTTC	CAWSTGGAETQYF
TRBJ2-3	-	TRBV11-3	-	TGTGCCAGCAGCCTATTCCTAGGGGGCACAGATACGCAGTATTTT	CASSLFLGGTDTQYF
TRBJ2-3	-	TRBV7-2	TRBD2	TGTGCCAGCAGCCGGGGGGTGCGGGGGGCAACGGGACAGTATTTT	CASSRGVRGATGQYF
TRBJ2-3	-	TRBV27	TRBD1	TGTGCCAGCAGCTGGGACAGGAGCACAGATACGCAGTATTTT	CASSWDRSTDTQYF
TRBJ2-2	-	TRBV7-9	TRBD2	TGTGCCAGCAGACGAGACGGGGGGTCGAACACCGGGGAGCTGTTTTTT	CASRRDGGSNTGELFF
TRBJ2-6	-	TRBV5-4	-	TGTGCCAGCAGCTTCGCGACAGGGAGGTCTGGGGCCAACGTCCTGACTTTC	CASSFATGRSGANVLTF
TRBJ1-2	-	TRBV29-1	TRBD1	TGCAGCGTTGAAGATGGGACAGGGGGTTTTGACTATGGCTACACCTTC	CSVEDGTGGFDYGYTF
TRBJ1-2	-	TRBV5-1	-	TGCGCCAGCAGCTTGCTCAGCTATGGCTACACCTTC	CASSLLSYGYTF
TRBJ1-1	once	TRBV28	TRBD1	TGTGCCAGCAGTCCACGACGGACAGGCGACACTGAAGCTTTCTTT	CASSPRRTGDTEAFF
TRBJ2-7	-	TRBV27	TRBD2	TGTGCCAGCAGTTTCCTACGGGGGACGGGGGGGCCCTACGAGCAGTACTTC	CASSFLRGTGGPYEQYF
TRBJ2-2	-	TRBV4-1	TRBD2	TGCGCCAGCAGCCAAACCGGGGGGGCCCCCGGGGAGCTGTTTTTT	CASSQTGGAPGELFF
TRBJ2-2	few	TRBV6-2/TRBV6-3	-	TGTGCCAGCAGTTACCCCCTGGGCACAGTGAACACCGGGGAGCTGTTTTTT	CASSYPLGTVNTGELFF
TRBJ2-7	few	TRBV7-9	TRBD1	TGTGCCAGCAGCTTAATCGGACAGGGGAACGAGCAGTACTTC	CASSLIGQGNEQYF
TRBJ1-2	-	TRBV4-3	-	TGCGCCAGCAGCCAAGAAGTCAGGGCTGGTGGCTACACCTTC	CASSQEVRAGGYTF
TRBJ2-3	once	TRBV18	-	TGTGCCAGCTCGGACATCTTGGGAGATACGCAGTATTTT	CASSDILGDTQYF
TRBJ1-5	-	TRBV28	TRBD1	TGTGCCACCCGACCCAGGAATAGGGGGCCTGAGCCCCAGCATTTT	CATRPRNRGPEPQHF
TRBJ1-5	once	TRBV18	-	TGTGCCAGCTCACCAATAACAGGAGATAGCAATCAGCCCCAGCATTTT	CASSPITGDSNQPQHF
TRBJ1-3	-	TRBV9	-	TGTGCCAGCAGCGCCCGCGGGTTCTCTGGAAACACCATATATTTT	CASSARGFSGNTIYF
TRBJ2-1	-	TRBV5-1	-	TGCGCCAGCAGCTTGGCGGGGGTCCGAAGAATCGAGCAGTTCTTC	CASSLAGVRRIEQFF
TRBJ1-2	-	TRBV5-5	-	TGTGCCAGCAGTCGAGACAGTAACTATGGCTACACCTTC	CASSRDSNYGYTF
TRBJ1-2	-	TRBV12-3/TRBV12-4	-	TGTGCCAGCAGTTTAGCAGGGGCCTATGGCTACACCTTC	CASSLAGAYGYTF
TRBJ1-1	-	TRBV28	TRBD1	TGTGCCAGCAGTCCGGACAGGGGGTATACTGAAGCTTTCTTT	CASSPDRGYTEAFF
TRBJ1-1	many	TRBV6-5	-	TGTGCCAGCAGGGCCGCGAACACTGAAGCTTTCTTT	CASRAANTEAFF
TRBJ2-6	-	TRBV6-6	-	TGTGCCAGCAGTCCCGGGACCGGCAGGGGCTGGTCAGGGGCCAACGTCCTGACTTTC	CASSPGTGRGWSGANVLTF
TRBJ2-7	once	TRBV6-1	-	TGTGCCAGCAGTGACGGCGGACATTCCGCCGAGCAGTACTTC	CASSDGGHSAEQYF
TRBJ2-7	-	TRBV12-3/TRBV12-4	TRBD2	TGTGCCAGCAGTTTAGGGGGGAGGGGCGAGCAGTACTTC	CASSLGGRGEQYF
TRBJ1-2	-	TRBV19	TRBD1	TGTGCCTCCGCGGGACAGCTCAATGGCTACACCTTC	CASAGQLNGYTF
TRBJ1-1	once	TRBV10-3	-	TGTGCCATCATGGAGAGCCGAAACACTGAAGCTTTCTTT	CAIMESRNTEAFF
TRBJ2-7	-	TRBV11-2	TRBD1	TGTGCCAGCAGTCCTGACAGGGGGAGCGAGCAGTACTTC	CASSPDRGSEQYF
TRBJ1-1	-	TRBV11-3	-	TGTGCCAGCATGGACAGAATGAACACTGAAGCTTTCTTT	CASMDRMNTEAFF